Listed below are T cell receptor beta chains from one sample, sequenced in a study of cytomegalovirus exposure and HLA in healthy donors. Produced via immunoSEQ multiplex PCR; TCRdb's table is partial and in-frame only. The table lists fewer than 150,000 clones, roughly three quarters of them singletons. The sample consisted of PBMCs. The receptor set was obtained from a man under 40 in good health and CMV-seronegative. Each CDR3 is given with its conserved first and last residue. D genes are given only for firm matches. Clone size, where shown, is once, few, many, or a class for clones that have expanded.

>TRBD2|TRBJ2-2|NA|TRBV28
TGTGCCAGCAGGACCCTAGCGGGAGGAAATACCGGGGAGCTGTTTTTT
CASRTLAGGNTGELFF
>TRBD1|TRBJ1-6|NA|TRBV5-4
TGTGCCAGCAGGGGGGACAGGTCCTTGGGACCCCTCCACTTT
CASRGDRSLGPLHF
>NA|TRBJ1-3|NA|TRBV27
TGTGCCAGCAGTTTATCAGGGGGAGCTGGAAACACCATATATTTT
CASSLSGGAGNTIYF
>NA|TRBJ2-7|NA|TRBV25-1
TGTGCCAGCAGTGCCAGCAGGGTCTACGAGCAGTACTTC
CASSASRVYEQYF
>TRBD2|TRBJ2-2|NA|TRBV11-2
TGTGCCAGCAGCTTAAATCCGTCACTAGCGGGAGGTAACGGGGAGCTGTTTTTT
CASSLNPSLAGGNGELFF
>TRBD1|TRBJ2-7|NA|TRBV28
TGTGCCAGCAGTTATCGGACAGGGAACTACGAGCAGTACTTC
CASSYRTGNYEQYF
>TRBD1|TRBJ2-2|NA|TRBV30
TGTGCCGGTTCGAGGACAGGGCCCACCGGGGAGCTGTTTTTT
CAGSRTGPTGELFF
>NA|TRBJ1-5|once|TRBV19
TGTGCCAGTAGTCAACAGAGCAATCAGCCCCAGCATTTT
CASSQQSNQPQHF
>NA|TRBJ2-7|NA|TRBV29-1
TGCAGCGTTTCTCCGGACAGCTACGAGCAGTACTTC
CSVSPDSYEQYF
>TRBD1|TRBJ1-1|few|TRBV5-4
TGTGCCAGCAGCTCCAGACAGGGGAACACTGAAGCTTTCTTT
CASSSRQGNTEAFF
>NA|TRBJ2-7|NA|TRBV2
TGTGCCAGCTCCGACAGGACGGACTACGAGCAGTACTTC
CASSDRTDYEQYF
>NA|TRBJ2-3|NA|TRBV27
TGTGCCAGCAGTGGGTTGGCCGGCGCAGGGGATCGTGACACAGATACGCAGTATTTT
CASSGLAGAGDRDTDTQYF
>TRBD1|TRBJ2-1|NA|TRBV30
TGTGCCTGGAGTTCCGGGACAGGGTTCTATAATGAGCAGTTCTTC
CAWSSGTGFYNEQFF
>NA|TRBJ2-7|NA|TRBV2
TGTGCCAGCAGGTGGCAGATGGACGAGCAGTACTTC
CASRWQMDEQYF
>TRBD1|TRBJ1-1|NA|TRBV27
TGTGCCAGCAGTTTCCGACAGGGCGGCACTGAAGCTTTCTTT
CASSFRQGGTEAFF
>TRBD1|TRBJ2-7|NA|TRBV30
TGTGCCTGGAGTGTACAGGGGGCAACCTACGAGCAGTACTTC
CAWSVQGATYEQYF
>TRBD2|TRBJ2-4|NA|TRBV28
TGTGCCAGCCCTACGAGAGCGGGACTAAACATTCAGTACTTC
CASPTRAGLNIQYF
>TRBD2|TRBJ2-7|NA|TRBV5-1
TGCGCCAGCAGCTTGGTAGGTACTAGCGACTACGAGCAGTACTTC
CASSLVGTSDYEQYF